This T cell receptor beta chain was captured by sequencing in a study of cytomegalovirus exposure and HLA in healthy donors. V was pared by 2 bases and J by 5 bases, with 10 bases between. Germline V gene sequence: CDR1 SNHLY, CDR2 FYNNEI. The CDR3 is made up of 14 amino acids. A multiplex PCR was run with 60 Vbeta primers and 13 Jbeta primers. Produced via immunoSEQ multiplex PCR; TCRdb's table is partial and in-frame only. The table includes about 190,000 clones, more than 75% detected once. The study, taken as a whole, reports: What was likely a sequencing artifact was a cluster of highly shared sequence variants. Analysis was carried out at a later point, and it linked a missense DCLRE1C variant to TCR beta V- and J-gene trimming. Listed as cytomegalovirus-associated were 150 or so TCR beta chains. The later analysis indicated that the majority of CMV-associated TCR beta chains appeared HLA-restricted.

This clone has a single count. The antigen remains unidentified. The genes are TRBV2 and TRBJ2-1; no firm D call. Sequenced: PBMCs. The TCR sequence derives from a young man in good health and CMV-seronegative. The CDR3 DNA follows: TGTGCCAGCAGTGAAAAGTGGGCAGACAATGAGCAGTTCTTC. This codes for CASSEKWADNEQFF.